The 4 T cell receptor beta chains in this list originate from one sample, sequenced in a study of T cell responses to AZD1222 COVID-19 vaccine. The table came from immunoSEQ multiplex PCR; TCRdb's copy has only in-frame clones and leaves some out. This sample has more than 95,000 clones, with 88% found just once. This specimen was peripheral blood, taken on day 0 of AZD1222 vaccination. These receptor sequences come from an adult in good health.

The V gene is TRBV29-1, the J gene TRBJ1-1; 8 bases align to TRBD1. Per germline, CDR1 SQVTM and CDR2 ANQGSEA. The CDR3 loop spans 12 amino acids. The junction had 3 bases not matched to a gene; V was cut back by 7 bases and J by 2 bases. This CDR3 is CSAQGGNTEAFF. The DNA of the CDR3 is TGCAGCGCACAGGGGGGCAACACTGAAGCTTTCTTT. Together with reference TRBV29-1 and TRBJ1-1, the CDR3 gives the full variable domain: SAVISQKPSRDICQRGTSLTIQCQVDSQVTMMFWYRQQPGQSLTLIATANQGSEATYESGFVIDKFPISRPNLTFSTLTVSNMSPEDSSIYLCSAQGGNTEAFFGQGTRLTVV.

CDR3 nucleotide sequence: TGCGCCAGCAGCTTGGTAGCAGACTACGAGCAGTACTTC. It translates to CASSLVADYEQYF. The chain couples TRBV5-1 to TRBJ2-7; no firm D call. With 0 bases removed from V and 3 bases from J, the gap between germline ends came to 7 bases. The CDR3 totals 13 residues. Germline V gene sequence: CDR1 SGHRS, CDR2 YFSETQ.

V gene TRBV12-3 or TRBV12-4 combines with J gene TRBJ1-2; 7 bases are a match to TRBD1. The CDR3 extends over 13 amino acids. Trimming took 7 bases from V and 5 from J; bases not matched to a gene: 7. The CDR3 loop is CASTSGTVYGYTF. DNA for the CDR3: TGTGCCAGCACCTCCGGGACAGTATATGGCTACACCTTC.

CDR3 nucleotides: TGTGCCAGCAGCTTGGCCACAGGGGCGGGCACTGAAGCTTTCTTT. This gives the protein CASSLATGAGTEAFF. The V and J genes are TRBV5-4 and TRBJ1-1; 7 bases are shared with TRBD1. V lost 0 bases, J lost 4 bases, and 6 bases stayed unmatched. This CDR3 is built from 15 residues. CDR1 is SGHNT and CDR2 is YYREEE in the germline V gene (reference sequence).